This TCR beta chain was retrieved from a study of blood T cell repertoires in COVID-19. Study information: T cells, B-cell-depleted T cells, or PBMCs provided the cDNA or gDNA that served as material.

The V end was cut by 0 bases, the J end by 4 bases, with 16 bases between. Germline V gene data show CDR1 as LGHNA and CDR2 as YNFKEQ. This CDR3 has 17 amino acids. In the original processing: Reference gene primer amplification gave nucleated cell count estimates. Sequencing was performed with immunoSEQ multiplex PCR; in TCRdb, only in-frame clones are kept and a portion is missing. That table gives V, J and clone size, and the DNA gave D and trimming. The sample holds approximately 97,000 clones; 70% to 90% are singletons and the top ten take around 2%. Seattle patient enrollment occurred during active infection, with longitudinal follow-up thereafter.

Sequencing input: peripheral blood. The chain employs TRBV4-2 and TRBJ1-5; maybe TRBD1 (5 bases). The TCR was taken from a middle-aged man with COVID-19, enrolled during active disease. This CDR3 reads CASSQDNFSGGNQPQHF. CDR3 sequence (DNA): TGTGCCAGCAGCCAAGATAATTTTTCGGGGGGGAATCAGCCCCAGCATTTT.